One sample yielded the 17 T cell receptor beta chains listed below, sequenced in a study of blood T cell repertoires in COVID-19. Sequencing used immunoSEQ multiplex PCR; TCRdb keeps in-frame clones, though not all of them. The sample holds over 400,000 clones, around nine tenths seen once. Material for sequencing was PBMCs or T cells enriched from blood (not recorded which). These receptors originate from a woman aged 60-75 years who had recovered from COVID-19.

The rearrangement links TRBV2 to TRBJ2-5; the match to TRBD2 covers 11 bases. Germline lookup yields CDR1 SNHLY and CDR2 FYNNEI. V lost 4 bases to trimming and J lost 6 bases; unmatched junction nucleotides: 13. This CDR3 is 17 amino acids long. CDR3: CASSGNLAGGGGKTQYF. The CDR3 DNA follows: TGTGCCAGCAGTGGTAACCTAGCGGGGGGCGGCGGGAAGACCCAGTACTTC.

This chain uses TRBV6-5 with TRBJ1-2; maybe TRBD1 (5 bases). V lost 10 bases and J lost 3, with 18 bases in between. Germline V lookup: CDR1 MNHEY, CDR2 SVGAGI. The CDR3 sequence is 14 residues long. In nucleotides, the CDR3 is TGTGCCAACCCCCCTCGACAGCTTCACTATGGCTACACCTTC. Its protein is CANPPRQLHYGYTF.

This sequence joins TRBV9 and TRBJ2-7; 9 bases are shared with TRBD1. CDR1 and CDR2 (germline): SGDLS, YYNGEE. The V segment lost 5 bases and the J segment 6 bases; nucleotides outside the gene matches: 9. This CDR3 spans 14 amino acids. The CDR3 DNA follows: TGTGCCAGCAGTGACGGGGACAGGGCGTTCGAGCAGTACTTC. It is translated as CASSDGDRAFEQYF.

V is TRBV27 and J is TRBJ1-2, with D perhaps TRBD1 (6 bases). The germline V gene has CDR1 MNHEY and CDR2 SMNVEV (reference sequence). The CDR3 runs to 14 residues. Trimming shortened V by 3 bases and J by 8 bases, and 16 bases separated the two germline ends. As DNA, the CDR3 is TGTGCCAGCAGTTTGCCAGGGGTCATGAGCGGCTACACCTTC. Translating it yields CASSLPGVMSGYTF.

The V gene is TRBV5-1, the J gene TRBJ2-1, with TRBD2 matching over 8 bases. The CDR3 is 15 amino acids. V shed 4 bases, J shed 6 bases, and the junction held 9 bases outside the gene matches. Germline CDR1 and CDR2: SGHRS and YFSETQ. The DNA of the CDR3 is TGCGCCAGCAGCATAAGCGGGGGTACCCTCAATGAGCAGTTCTTC. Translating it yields CASSISGGTLNEQFF.

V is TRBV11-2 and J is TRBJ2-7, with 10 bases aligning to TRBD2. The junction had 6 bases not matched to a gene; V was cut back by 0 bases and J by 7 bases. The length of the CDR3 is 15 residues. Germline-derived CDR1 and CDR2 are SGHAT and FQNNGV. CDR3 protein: CASSLESGGVSEQYV. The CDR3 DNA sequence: TGTGCCAGCAGCTTAGAAAGCGGGGGGGTTTCAGAGCAGTACGTC.

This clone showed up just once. CDR3 sequence: CATLGRRGGNYNEQFF. Written as DNA, the CDR3 is TGTGCCACCTTAGGACGCCGGGGGGGGAACTACAATGAGCAGTTCTTC. The J gene is TRBJ2-1, the V gene TRBV27, with 8 bases matching TRBD2. The CDR3 has 16 amino acids. Per the germline V gene, CDR1 is MNHEY and CDR2 is SMNVEV (reference sequence). Trimming took 10 bases from V and 3 from J; bases not matched to a gene: 14.

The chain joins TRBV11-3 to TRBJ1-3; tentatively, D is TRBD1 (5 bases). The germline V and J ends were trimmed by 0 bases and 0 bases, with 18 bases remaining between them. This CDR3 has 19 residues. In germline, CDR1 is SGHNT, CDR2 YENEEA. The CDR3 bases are TGTGCCAGCAGCTTAGACCACTGGGGGGACCTCTTCTCTGGAAACACCATATATTTT. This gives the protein CASSLDHWGDLFSGNTIYF.

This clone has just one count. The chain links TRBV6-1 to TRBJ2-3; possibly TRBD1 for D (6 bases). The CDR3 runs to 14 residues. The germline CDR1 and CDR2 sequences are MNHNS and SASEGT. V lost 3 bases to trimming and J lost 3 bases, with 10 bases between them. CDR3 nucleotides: TGTGCCAGCAGTGACAGGGGCTTGACAGATACGCAGTATTTT. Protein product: CASSDRGLTDTQYF.

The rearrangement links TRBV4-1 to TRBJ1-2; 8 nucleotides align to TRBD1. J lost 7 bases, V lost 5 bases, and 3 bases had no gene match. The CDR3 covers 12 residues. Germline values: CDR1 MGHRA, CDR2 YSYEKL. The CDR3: CASSFTGGGYTF. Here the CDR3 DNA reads TGCGCCAGCAGCTTCACAGGGGGTGGCTACACCTTC.

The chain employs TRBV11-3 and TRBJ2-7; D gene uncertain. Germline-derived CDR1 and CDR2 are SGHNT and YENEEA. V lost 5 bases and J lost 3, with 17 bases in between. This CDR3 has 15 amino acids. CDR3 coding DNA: TGTGCCAGCAGCCCCCAAGTGGGCAGGATCTACGAGCAGTACTTC. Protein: CASSPQVGRIYEQYF.

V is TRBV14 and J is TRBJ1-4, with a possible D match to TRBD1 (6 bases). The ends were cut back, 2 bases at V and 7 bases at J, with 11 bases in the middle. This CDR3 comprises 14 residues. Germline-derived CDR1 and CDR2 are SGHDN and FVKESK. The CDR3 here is CASSQTGTPEKLFF. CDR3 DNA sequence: TGTGCCAGCAGCCAAACCGGGACACCTGAAAAACTGTTTTTT.

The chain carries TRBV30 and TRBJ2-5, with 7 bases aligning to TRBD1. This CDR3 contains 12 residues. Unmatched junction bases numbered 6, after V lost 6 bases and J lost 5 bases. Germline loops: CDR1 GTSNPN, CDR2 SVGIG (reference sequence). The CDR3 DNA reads TGTGCCTGTAGACAGGGTGGGGAGACCCAGTACTTC. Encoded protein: CACRQGGETQYF.

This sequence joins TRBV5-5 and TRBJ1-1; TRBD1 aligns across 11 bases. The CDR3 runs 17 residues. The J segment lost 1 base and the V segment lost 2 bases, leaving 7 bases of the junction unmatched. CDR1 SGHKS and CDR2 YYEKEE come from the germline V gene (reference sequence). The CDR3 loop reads CASSFLGQGAGNTEAFF. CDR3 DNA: TGTGCCAGCAGCTTCCTCGGACAGGGGGCCGGGAACACTGAAGCTTTCTTT. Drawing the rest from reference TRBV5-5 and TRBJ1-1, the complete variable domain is DAGVTQSPTHLIKTRGQQVTLRCSPISGHKSVSWYQQVLGQGPQFIFQYYEKEERGRGNFPDRFSARQFPNYSSELNVNALLLGDSALYLCASSFLGQGAGNTEAFFGQGTRLTVV.

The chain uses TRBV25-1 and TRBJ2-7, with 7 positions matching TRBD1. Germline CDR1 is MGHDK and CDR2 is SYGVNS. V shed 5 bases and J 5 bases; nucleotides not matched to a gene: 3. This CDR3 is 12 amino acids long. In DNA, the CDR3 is TGTGCCAGCAGTCATGACAGGGACGAGCAGTACTTC. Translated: CASSHDRDEQYF.

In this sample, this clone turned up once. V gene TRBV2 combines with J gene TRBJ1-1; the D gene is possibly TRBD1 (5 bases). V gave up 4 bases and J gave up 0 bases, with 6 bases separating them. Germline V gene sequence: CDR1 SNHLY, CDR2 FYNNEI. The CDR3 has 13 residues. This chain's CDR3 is CASSGQLNTEAFF. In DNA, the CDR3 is TGTGCCAGCAGTGGACAGCTGAACACTGAAGCTTTCTTT. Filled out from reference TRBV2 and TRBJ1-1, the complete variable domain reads EPEVTQTPSHQVTQMGQEVILRCVPISNHLYFYWYRQILGQKVEFLVSFYNNEISEKSEIFDDQFSVERPDGSNFTLKIRSTKLEDSAMYFCASSGQLNTEAFFGQGTRLTVV.

CDR3: CASSPGAGHGELFF. CDR3 bases: TGCGCCAGCAGCCCGGGTGCGGGGCACGGGGAGCTGTTTTTT. The chain links TRBV5-1 to TRBJ2-2, with a possible D match to TRBD2 (6 bases). The CDR3 contains 14 residues. Per the germline V gene, CDR1 is SGHRS and CDR2 is YFSETQ. With 4 bases removed from V and 7 bases from J, the gap between germline ends came to 14 bases.